The entry that follows covers one TCR beta chain sequence. The antigen is not known. Primers used in a second PCR of about 7 to 12 cycles were a sample-barcoded 5' primer and a J-beta primer mix. One entry per CDR3 protein, called by TCRdb with MiXCR from the 5' RACE reads. The table lists some 1 million distinct CDR3 sequences, under 45% of them singletons. The sample belongs to a study of blood T cells in healthy people across ages. Points from the study as a whole: Without sorted subsets, naive and antigen-experienced compartments could not be conclusively compared. Long-lived donors carried more naive CD4+ cells and greater diversity than aged donors. Older age went with lower TCR beta diversity per million T cells, in a roughly linear way.

Per-sample yields of isolated PBMCs were at least 6 million. The clonotype comes from an older woman in good health. The sample comprised blood.

The CDR3 reads CASSGRQGRGITEAFF. In nucleotides, the CDR3 is TGCGCCAGCAGCGGACGACAGGGTAGGGGGATCACTGAAGCTTTCTTT. This chain uses TRBV5-1 with TRBJ1-1; TRBD1 matches 7 bases. Looked up from germline, CDR1 is SGHRS and CDR2 is YFSETQ. CDR3 length: 16 residues. The trim removed 4 bases at V and 4 bases at J, leaving 13 bases unmatched.